Listed below are T cell receptor beta chains from one sample, sequenced in a study of blood T cells in healthy people across ages. TCRdb independently ran MiXCR on the 5' RACE reads; one entry per CDR3 protein. Of around 1,000,000 distinct CDR3 sequences in the sample, 20% to 25% are singletons; the top ten hold approximately 0.7%. These data were also reused for a study on T cells of mothers and their children.

The sample was blood. The receptor set was obtained from a girl under 10 years old in good health. Both conserved end residues are part of each CDR3. Fields, in order: J gene, V gene, clone size, D gene, CDR3 protein, CDR3 DNA. The D gene is left open where the match is weak. Size is omitted from some rows. Given values are once, few, many or a class for expanded clones.

j_gene: TRBJ1-2; v_gene: TRBV7-2; abundance: -; d_gene: -; CDR3aa: CASSSSYTNYGYTF; CDR3nt: TGTGCCAGCAGCTCGAGTTATACTAACTATGGCTACACCTTC
j_gene: TRBJ1-2; v_gene: TRBV5-4; abundance: few; d_gene: -; CDR3aa: CASSLMDPLYGYTF; CDR3nt: TGTGCCAGCAGCTTGATGGACCCCCTCTATGGCTACACCTTC
j_gene: TRBJ2-7; v_gene: TRBV7-9; abundance: few; d_gene: -; CDR3aa: CVSSLDGLSAEQYF; CDR3nt: TGTGTCAGCAGCTTAGACGGGTTGTCGGCCGAGCAGTACTTC
j_gene: TRBJ1-3; v_gene: TRBV6-6; abundance: -; d_gene: -; CDR3aa: CASSYRDGGNTIYF; CDR3nt: TGTGCCAGCAGCTACCGGGACGGGGGAAACACCATATATTTT
j_gene: TRBJ2-5; v_gene: TRBV5-1; abundance: few; d_gene: TRBD1; CDR3aa: CASSSITGGETQYF; CDR3nt: TGCGCCAGCAGCTCGATAACAGGGGGAGAGACCCAGTACTTC
j_gene: TRBJ1-5; v_gene: TRBV2; abundance: -; d_gene: -; CDR3aa: CASSDLLDTLSNQPQHF; CDR3nt: TGTGCCAGCAGTGACTTACTCGACACGTTGAGCAATCAGCCCCAGCATTTT
j_gene: TRBJ2-5; v_gene: TRBV6-2/TRBV6-3; abundance: many; d_gene: -; CDR3aa: CASSRRETQYF; CDR3nt: TGTGCCAGCAGTCGTCGGGAGACCCAGTACTTC
j_gene: TRBJ2-5; v_gene: TRBV9; abundance: -; d_gene: -; CDR3aa: CASSVFGGLQETQYF; CDR3nt: TGTGCCAGCAGCGTATTCGGAGGGCTCCAAGAGACCCAGTACTTC
j_gene: TRBJ2-5; v_gene: TRBV29-1; abundance: -; d_gene: -; CDR3aa: CSVVWWEAYQETQYF; CDR3nt: TGCAGCGTTGTATGGTGGGAGGCCTACCAAGAGACCCAGTACTTC
j_gene: TRBJ2-1; v_gene: TRBV5-1; abundance: -; d_gene: -; CDR3aa: CASSLGGEGHNEQFF; CDR3nt: TGCGCCAGCAGCTTAGGGGGGGAGGGCCACAATGAGCAGTTCTTC
j_gene: TRBJ1-4; v_gene: TRBV7-6; abundance: -; d_gene: -; CDR3aa: CASSRPSQATNEKLFF; CDR3nt: TGTGCCAGCTCCCGGCCATCCCAGGCAACTAATGAAAAACTGTTTTTT
j_gene: TRBJ1-5; v_gene: TRBV6-1; abundance: -; d_gene: -; CDR3aa: CASSRRGFGSNQPQHF; CDR3nt: TGTGCCAGCAGTCGACGGGGGTTTGGGAGCAATCAGCCCCAGCATTTT
j_gene: TRBJ1-2; v_gene: TRBV7-2; abundance: -; d_gene: -; CDR3aa: CASSLVRGRGGYTF; CDR3nt: TGTGCCAGCAGCTTAGTGCGGGGGCGTGGTGGCTACACCTTC
j_gene: TRBJ1-2; v_gene: TRBV11-2; abundance: -; d_gene: TRBD1; CDR3aa: CASSPSGGQSDYGYTF; CDR3nt: TGTGCCAGCAGCCCCTCAGGGGGACAGAGTGACTATGGCTACACCTTC